Shown below are 7 T cell receptor beta chains from a single sample sequenced in a study of blood T cell repertoires in COVID-19 (dated by TCRdb to between 2020 and 2021). Preparation of the library involved the immunoSEQ multiplex PCR assay. In its TCRdb copy, this immuneACCESS table keeps in-frame sequences only and misses some clones. Where compared with another copy, unresolved V genes explain less than half of these, and the others have no known cause. The sample includes over 100,000 clones, with 65% to 90% observed a single time. The ten largest clones take up 9.5% to 13% of the sample. The sequenced sample consisted of peripheral blood. Receptors were obtained from an elderly man with acute or convalescent COVID-19.

The V and J genes are TRBV7-8 and TRBJ2-2, with D hard to call. Germline V lookup: CDR1 SGHVS, CDR2 FQNEAQ. This CDR3 is 12 amino acids long. Trimming removed 6 bases from V and 4 bases from J, with 6 bases in between. CDR3 in amino acids: CASRTSTGELFF. CDR3 coding DNA: TGTGCCAGCAGGACAAGCACCGGGGAGCTGTTTTTT.

This rearrangement joins TRBV19 to TRBJ2-6; possibly TRBD1 for D (6 bases). Trimming pared 1 base from V and 0 bases from J, leaving 13 bases between. Germline CDR1 and CDR2: LNHDA and SQIVND (reference sequence). The CDR3 extends over 18 amino acids. This CDR3 reads CASSIAARGSSGANVLTF. In DNA form, the CDR3 reads TGTGCCAGTAGTATAGCCGCCAGGGGAAGCTCTGGGGCCAACGTCCTGACTTTC.

This chain joins TRBV5-1 and TRBJ2-7; D is uncertain. V was shortened by 2 bases and J by 3 bases, with 9 bases between the two germline ends. The length of the CDR3 is 13 residues. CDR1 and CDR2 from the germline V gene are SGHRS and YFSETQ. The DNA for the CDR3 is TGCGCCAGCAGCTTACCCCAGAACTACGAGCAGTACTTC. It yields the protein CASSLPQNYEQYF. The complete variable domain, with remaining parts taken from reference TRBV5-1 and TRBJ2-7, reads KAGVTQTPRYLIKTRGQQVTLSCSPISGHRSVSWYQQTPGQGLQFLFEYFSETQRNKGNFPGRFSGRQFSNSRSEMNVSTLELGDSALYLCASSLPQNYEQYFGPGTRLTVT.

The chain combines TRBV2 with TRBJ1-1; the D gene is possibly TRBD1 (6 bases). CDR3 length: 13 residues. Trimming cost V 9 bases and J 4 bases, with 15 bases left between them. Germline V gene lookup returns CDR1 SNHLY and CDR2 FYNNEI. The CDR3 protein is CARAGVLGTEAFF. The CDR3 DNA reads TGTGCCAGGGCAGGGGTTTTGGGCACTGAAGCTTTCTTT.

This clone was found once. V usage is TRBV5-6 and J usage is TRBJ1-2; D remains ambiguous. V shed 1 base and J shed 8 bases, with 6 bases lying between them. There are 11 residues in the CDR3. Germline V gives CDR1 SGHDT, CDR2 YYEEEE. In nucleotides, the CDR3 is TGTGCCAGCAGCTTGAGCCTGGGCTACACCTTC. It codes for CASSLSLGYTF.

This clone was seen only once. The chain links TRBV7-3 to TRBJ2-1, with 8 positions matching TRBD1. The CDR3 is 15 residues long. V trimming: 3 bases; J trimming: 7 bases; junction bases outside the gene matches: 8. Germline loops: CDR1 SGHTA, CDR2 FQGTGA. CDR3 sequence: CASSFSRQGRNEQFF. In DNA form, the CDR3 reads TGTGCCAGCAGCTTCTCCCGACAGGGGAGAAATGAGCAGTTCTTC.

The V and J genes are TRBV5-1 and TRBJ2-1; D is possibly TRBD2 (6 bases). V shed 2 bases and J shed 7 bases, with 16 bases lying between them. Germline CDR1 SGHRS, CDR2 YFSETQ. This CDR3 is 15 amino acids long. The CDR3 reads CASSLIGTAFNEQFF. The CDR3, as DNA: TGCGCCAGCAGCTTAATAGGGACTGCGTTTAATGAGCAGTTCTTC.